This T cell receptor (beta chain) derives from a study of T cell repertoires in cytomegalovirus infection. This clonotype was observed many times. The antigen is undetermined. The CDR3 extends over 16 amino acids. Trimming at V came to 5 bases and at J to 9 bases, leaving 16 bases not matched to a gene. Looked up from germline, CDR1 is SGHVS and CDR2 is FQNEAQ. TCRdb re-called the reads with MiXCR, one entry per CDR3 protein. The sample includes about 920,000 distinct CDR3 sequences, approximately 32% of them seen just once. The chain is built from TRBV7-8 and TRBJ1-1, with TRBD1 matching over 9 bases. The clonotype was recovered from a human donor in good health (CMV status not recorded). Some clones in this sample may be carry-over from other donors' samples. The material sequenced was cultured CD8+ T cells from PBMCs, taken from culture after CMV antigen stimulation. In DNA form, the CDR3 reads TGTGCCAGCAGCCCCCCGGGGACAGGGCGCGAGTCTAAAGCTTTCTTT. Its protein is CASSPPGTGRESKAFF.